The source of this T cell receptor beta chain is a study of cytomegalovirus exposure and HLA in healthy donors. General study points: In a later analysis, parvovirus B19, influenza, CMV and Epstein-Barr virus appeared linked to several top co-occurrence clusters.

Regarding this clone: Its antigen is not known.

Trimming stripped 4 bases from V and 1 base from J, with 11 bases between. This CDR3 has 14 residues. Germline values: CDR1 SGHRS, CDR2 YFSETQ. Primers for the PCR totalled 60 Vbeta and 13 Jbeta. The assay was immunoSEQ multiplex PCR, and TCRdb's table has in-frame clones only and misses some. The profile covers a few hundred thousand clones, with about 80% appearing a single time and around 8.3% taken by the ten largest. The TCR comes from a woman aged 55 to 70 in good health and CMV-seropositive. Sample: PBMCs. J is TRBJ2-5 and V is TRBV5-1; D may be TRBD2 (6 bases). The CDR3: CASSGTTSQETQYF. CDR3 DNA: TGCGCCAGCAGCGGGACGACTAGCCAAGAGACCCAGTACTTC.